These 15 T cell receptor beta chains were sequenced from one sample in a study of shared clonotypes between healthy human individuals. Only in-frame clones appear in the TCRdb table, and some are missing; sequencing was by immunoSEQ multiplex PCR. The sample yields around 560,000 clones, 95% seen once. CD45RO-negative, CCR7-selected cells formed the naive CD8 fraction, which excluded terminally differentiated effector memory CD45RA+ cells. The sequencing sample was made of naive CD8+ T cells sorted from blood. The receptors were gathered from a woman in her 30s in good health.

The gene calls are TRBV27 and TRBJ2-7; tentative D call: TRBD1 (5 bases). The V gene's germline CDR1 is MNHEY and CDR2 SMNVEV (reference sequence). The V gene lost 6 bases and the J gene lost 3 bases, with 15 bases spanning the gap. The length of the CDR3 is 14 residues. The CDR3 nucleotides read TGTGCCAGCAGCCGGACATCGAAGGGCTACGAGCAGTACTTC. This sequence encodes CASSRTSKGYEQYF.

This chain links TRBV5-4 with TRBJ1-4; D not resolved. The germline V gene has CDR1 SGHNT and CDR2 YYREEE (reference sequence). The CDR3 has 13 residues. Trimming removed 1 base from V and 6 bases from J, with 7 bases in between. The CDR3 sequence: CASSLPEDEKLFF. As DNA, the CDR3 is TGTGCCAGCAGCTTGCCCGAGGATGAAAAACTGTTTTTT.

This clone has only one observation. The chain joins TRBV27 to TRBJ2-7; possibly TRBD2 for D (6 bases). The CDR3 covers 16 residues. Trimming shortened V by 5 bases and J by 1 base, and 18 bases separated the two germline ends. The germline V gene has CDR1 MNHEY and CDR2 SMNVEV (reference sequence). CDR3 amino acids: CASSPHSGLRSYEQYF. For the CDR3, the DNA is TGTGCCAGCAGTCCCCACAGCGGGCTACGGTCCTACGAGCAGTACTTC.

V and J are TRBV27 and TRBJ2-3; D gene uncertain. This CDR3 has 15 amino acids. CDR1 MNHEY and CDR2 SMNVEV come from the germline V gene (reference sequence). Trimming stripped 2 bases from V and 6 bases from J, with 15 bases between. CDR3 protein: CASSLLRHAVDTQYF. In nucleotides, the CDR3 is TGTGCCAGCAGTTTACTGCGGCATGCAGTGGATACGCAGTATTTT.

The chain uses TRBV5-1 and TRBJ2-7; unclear D gene. In germline, CDR1 is SGHRS, CDR2 YFSETQ. V was shortened by 0 bases and J by 2 bases, with 9 bases between the two germline ends. CDR3 length equals 14 residues. For the CDR3, the DNA is TGCGCCAGCAGCTTGGCAGGATACACCTACGAGCAGTACTTC. Translating it yields CASSLAGYTYEQYF.

J is TRBJ1-1 and V is TRBV23-1; D is possibly TRBD1 (6 bases). TRBV23-1 is given ORF status, its function remaining uncertain. This CDR3 is 17 amino acids long. With 7 bases removed from V and 5 bases from J, the gap between germline ends came to 26 bases. CDR3: CASIQNGTFRGGTEAFF. In DNA form, the CDR3 reads TGCGCCAGCATCCAAAATGGAACTTTCAGAGGGGGGACTGAAGCTTTCTTT.

V usage is TRBV15 and J usage is TRBJ2-3; D remains unclear. There are 11 residues in the CDR3. Germline CDR1 reads LNHNV; CDR2 reads YYDKDF (reference sequence). V lost 6 bases, J lost 8 bases, and 9 bases lay in between. The CDR3 DNA reads TGTGCCACCAGATCCGAAGGTACGCAGTATTTT. This encodes CATRSEGTQYF.

This chain joins TRBV27 and TRBJ1-1, with TRBD1 as a possible D gene (5 bases). V dropped 4 bases and J dropped 11 bases, with 11 bases sitting between them. There are 11 residues in the CDR3. Germline values: CDR1 MNHEY, CDR2 SMNVEV (reference sequence). The CDR3 reads CASSSGPWAFF. For the CDR3, the DNA is TGTGCCAGCAGTTCGGGGCCCTGGGCTTTCTTT.

This sequence joins TRBV28 and TRBJ2-1; TRBD2 matches 8 bases. The CDR3 covers 16 residues. The junction had 17 bases not matched to a gene; V was cut back by 8 bases and J by 8 bases. CDR1 is MDHEN and CDR2 is SYDVKM in the germline V gene. CDR3 in amino acids: CASHTPPGTSWDEQFF. DNA of the CDR3: TGTGCCAGCCATACTCCACCCGGGACTAGTTGGGATGAGCAGTTCTTC.

With respect to this clone: Other nucleotide sequences from this sample produce the same CDR3. The rearrangement links TRBV7-9 to TRBJ2-5, with D unclear. Germline-derived CDR1 and CDR2 are SEHNR and FQNEAQ (reference sequence). The CDR3 has 13 residues. The V and J ends lost 1 base and 2 bases respectively, with 5 bases between them. CDR3 bases: TGTGCCAGCAGCTTAGAATCGCAAGAGACCCAGTACTTC. Its protein product is CASSLESQETQYF.

The chain has TRBV7-8 and TRBJ2-7; TRBD1 agrees at 11 bases. V shed 5 bases and J 11 bases; nucleotides not matched to a gene: 5. CDR1 is SGHVS, CDR2 FQNEAQ, per germline. The CDR3 runs 12 residues. The CDR3 protein is CASSTGTGGKYF. In nucleotides, the CDR3 is TGTGCCAGCAGCACCGGGACAGGGGGAAAGTACTTC.

This chain connects TRBV11-1 to TRBJ2-1, with 7 bases that match TRBD2. Germline lookup yields CDR1 SGHAT and CDR2 FQDESV (reference sequence). J lost 5 bases, V lost 6 bases, and 16 bases had no gene match. This CDR3 spans 17 amino acids. The CDR3 coding sequence is TGTGCCAGCAGGAAAGCGGGAATCCCCAAGAAACACAATGAGCAGTTCTTC. It yields the protein CASRKAGIPKKHNEQFF. The whole variable domain, remainder taken from reference TRBV11-1 and TRBJ2-1, is EAEVAQSPRYKITEKSQAVAFWCDPISGHATLYWYRQILGQGPELLVQFQDESVVDDSQLPKDRFSAERLKGVDSTLKIQPAELGDSAMYLCASRKAGIPKKHNEQFFGPGTRLTVL.

The V and J genes are TRBV6-1 and TRBJ2-5; 12 bases map to TRBD2. The CDR3 has 20 residues. CDR1 is MNHNS, CDR2 SASEGT, per germline. V lost 2 bases to trimming and J lost 5 bases; unmatched junction nucleotides: 18. The CDR3 DNA follows: TGTGCCAGCAGTGAACGGGTTAGTGGGCTAGCGGGAGGGCCTCGCGAGACCCAGTACTTC. Translation: CASSERVSGLAGGPRETQYF.

Worth noting for this clone: The sample holds other DNA sequences that translate to the same CDR3. The chain uses TRBV27 and TRBJ2-7; no clear D gene. The CDR3 consists of 13 residues. Trimming pared 4 bases from V and 0 bases from J, leaving 7 bases between. Germline V gene sequence: CDR1 MNHEY, CDR2 SMNVEV (reference sequence). This CDR3 reads CASSSLGSYEQYF. CDR3 in DNA: TGTGCCAGCAGTTCCCTAGGCTCCTACGAGCAGTACTTC.

The chain is built from TRBV9 and TRBJ2-7, with D perhaps TRBD1 or TRBD2 (5 bases each). V was clipped by 1 base and J by 2 bases, with 10 bases between them. The CDR3 covers 14 residues. Per germline, CDR1 SGDLS and CDR2 YYNGEE. Here the CDR3 DNA reads TGTGCCAGCAGCGTATCCCAGGGACCCTACGAGCAGTACTTC. Protein product: CASSVSQGPYEQYF.